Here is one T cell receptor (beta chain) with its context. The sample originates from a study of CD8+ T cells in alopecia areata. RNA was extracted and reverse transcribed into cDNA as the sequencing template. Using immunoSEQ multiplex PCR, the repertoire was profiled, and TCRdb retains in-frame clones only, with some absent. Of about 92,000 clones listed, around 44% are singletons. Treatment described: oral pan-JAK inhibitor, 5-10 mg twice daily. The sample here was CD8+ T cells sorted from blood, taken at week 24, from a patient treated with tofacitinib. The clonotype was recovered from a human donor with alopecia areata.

The CDR3 is CATSGSRSGANVLTF. The CDR3 bases are TGTGCCACCTCGGGATCCCGCTCTGGGGCCAACGTCCTGACTTTC. This sequence joins TRBV19 and TRBJ2-6; possibly TRBD2 for D (5 bases). Germline loops: CDR1 LNHDA, CDR2 SQIVND (reference sequence). Deletions cut 10 bases from V and 0 bases from J, with 13 bases between. The CDR3 has 15 residues.